The 28 T cell receptor beta chains below were found in one sample sequenced in a study of blood T cell repertoires in COVID-19. Repertoires were generated with immunoSEQ multiplex PCR, while TCRdb's copy carries only in-frame clones and drops some. The sample includes under 300,000 clones, around four fifths seen only once; the top ten take roughly 4%. The sample comprised peripheral blood. These receptors all come from a middle-aged woman with active or convalescent COVID-19.

The chain couples TRBV5-1 to TRBJ2-1; D might be TRBD2 (6 bases). V was trimmed by 4 bases and J by 4 bases, leaving 15 bases between them. The length of the CDR3 is 15 residues. The germline V gene encodes CDR1 SGHRS and CDR2 YFSETQ. The CDR3 sequence is CASSVDVSGYNEQFF. The CDR3 bases are TGCGCCAGCAGCGTGGACGTCAGCGGGTACAATGAGCAGTTCTTC.

Concerning this clone itself: Other DNA sequences within the sample encode an identical CDR3. The V gene is TRBV5-1, the J gene TRBJ2-3; TRBD1 is a possible D gene (6 bases). This CDR3 region has 16 residues. Germline V gene sequence: CDR1 SGHRS, CDR2 YFSETQ. The germline V and J ends were trimmed by 0 bases and 0 bases, with 11 bases remaining between them. As DNA, the CDR3 is TGCGCCAGCAGCTTGGAGGGGGACCCCAGCACAGATACGCAGTATTTT. Translated, it gives CASSLEGDPSTDTQYF.

The chain uses TRBV24-1 and TRBJ1-5; D ambiguous. CDR3 length: 15 amino acids. Trimming pared 4 bases from V and 4 bases from J, leaving 13 bases between. From germline, CDR1 is KGHDR and CDR2 SFDVKD. CDR3 sequence reads: CATSDTAGENQPQHF. DNA of the CDR3: TGTGCCACCAGTGACACGGCCGGGGAGAATCAGCCCCAGCATTTT.

The J gene is TRBJ1-6, the V gene TRBV29-1, with TRBD1 identical over 10 bases. V trimming: 6 bases; J trimming: 8 bases; junction bases outside the gene matches: 4. Germline V lookup: CDR1 SQVTM, CDR2 ANQGSEA. This CDR3 contains 13 residues. The CDR3 nucleotides read TGCAGCGTCCGACAGGGGGCATATTCACCCCTCCACTTT. This translates into CSVRQGAYSPLHF.

The chain couples TRBV28 to TRBJ1-2; 8 bases align to TRBD1. Germline V CDR1 and CDR2: MDHEN, SYDVKM. The ends lost 6 bases at V and 2 bases at J; junction bases unmatched: 8. The CDR3 sequence is 15 residues long. DNA for the CDR3: TGTGCCAGCAGGTACCCAACAGGGGGAAACTATGGCTACACCTTC. Translated, it gives CASRYPTGGNYGYTF.

This chain joins TRBV19 and TRBJ2-2; 8 nucleotides agree with TRBD1. Germline lookup yields CDR1 LNHDA and CDR2 SQIVND (reference sequence). The CDR3 spans 15 residues. Unmatched junction bases numbered 7, after V lost 5 bases and J lost 5 bases. CDR3 region: CASSLGQGATGELFF. In DNA form, the CDR3 reads TGTGCCAGTAGTTTAGGCCAGGGGGCGACCGGGGAGCTGTTTTTT. Filled out from reference TRBV19 and TRBJ2-2, the complete variable domain reads DGGITQSPKYLFRKEGQNVTLSCEQNLNHDAMYWYRQDPGQGLRLIYYSQIVNDFQKGDIAEGYSVSREKKESFPLTVTSAQKNPTAFYLCASSLGQGATGELFFGEGSRLTVL.

The V gene is TRBV11-1, the J gene TRBJ1-1; 7 bases line up with TRBD1. Trimming at V came to 5 bases and at J to 6 bases, leaving 9 bases not matched to a gene. Germline V CDR1 and CDR2: SGHAT, FQDESV (reference sequence). CDR3 length: 14 amino acids. CDR3 sequence reads: CASSPMTGSAEAFF. The CDR3 coding sequence is TGTGCCAGCAGCCCGATGACAGGGTCGGCTGAAGCTTTCTTT.

On this clone itself: This same CDR3 is encoded by further DNA sequences in the sample. This chain uses TRBV30 with TRBJ1-3, with 9 bases matching TRBD1. Germline values: CDR1 GTSNPN, CDR2 SVGIG (reference sequence). The CDR3 contains 15 residues. With 0 bases clipped from V and 3 bases from J, the junction kept 3 bases outside the gene matches. The CDR3 is CAWSVGQGGGNTIYF. As DNA, the CDR3 is TGTGCCTGGAGTGTGGGACAGGGAGGTGGAAACACCATATATTTT.

The chain carries TRBV5-1 and TRBJ1-1; TRBD1 matches 11 bases. The germline CDR1 and CDR2 sequences are SGHRS and YFSETQ. CDR3 length: 15 amino acids. V lost 1 base to trimming and J lost 7 bases; unmatched junction nucleotides: 6. This CDR3 reads CASSLRTGGGDEAFF. In DNA, the CDR3 is TGCGCCAGCAGCTTGAGGACAGGGGGCGGTGATGAAGCTTTCTTT.

The rearrangement joins TRBV5-5 to TRBJ1-1, with 8 bases matching TRBD1. The CDR3 sequence is 17 residues long. From germline, CDR1 is SGHKS and CDR2 YYEKEE (reference sequence). Trimming at V came to 9 bases and at J to 0 bases, leaving 16 bases not matched to a gene. As DNA, the CDR3 is TGTGCCACCGGCCCTCTCGGGACAGGATACATGAACACTGAAGCTTTCTTT. Residues: CATGPLGTGYMNTEAFF.

The V and J genes are TRBV18 and TRBJ1-2; D may be TRBD1 (5 bases). This CDR3 is 16 amino acids long. The V gene lost 2 bases and the J gene lost 1 base, with 14 bases spanning the gap. Looked up from germline, CDR1 is KGHSH and CDR2 is LQKENI. CDR3 residues: CASSPSPDRNNYGYTF. In nucleotides, the CDR3 is TGTGCCAGCTCACCAAGTCCTGACAGAAATAACTATGGCTACACCTTC.

V gene TRBV9 combines with J gene TRBJ1-2, with 10 bases lining up with TRBD1. Germline CDR1 SGDLS, CDR2 YYNGEE. The CDR3 is 13 residues long. V lost 3 bases and J lost 7; bases outside the gene matches: 3. The CDR3 coding sequence is TGTGCCAGCAGCGAAGGGACAGGGGCTGGCTACACCTTC. Translation: CASSEGTGAGYTF. Combining the CDR3 with reference TRBV9 and TRBJ1-2 gives the whole variable domain DSGVTQTPKHLITATGQRVTLRCSPRSGDLSVYWYQQSLDQGLQFLIQYYNGEERAKGNILERFSAQQFPDLHSELNLSSLELGDSALYFCASSEGTGAGYTFGSGTRLTVV.

This clone was seen at least ten times. This chain connects TRBV7-2 to TRBJ1-2; 7 bases align to TRBD1. The CDR3 contains 14 residues. Germline trimming cut 5 bases from V and 4 bases from J; bases unmatched to any gene: 7. Germline lookup yields CDR1 SGHTA and CDR2 FQGNSA. The CDR3 reads CASSPATGSYGYTF. DNA of the CDR3: TGTGCCAGCAGCCCGGCGACAGGGTCCTATGGCTACACCTTC. The entire variable domain, with the rest obtained from reference TRBV7-2 and TRBJ1-2, is as follows: GAGVSQSPSNKVTEKGKDVELRCDPISGHTALYWYRQSLGQGLEFLIYFQGNSAPDKSGLPSDRFSAERTGGSVSTLTIQRTQQEDSAVYLCASSPATGSYGYTFGSGTRLTVV.

The chain employs TRBV28 and TRBJ2-6, with a weak D call TRBD1 (5 bases). CDR1 is MDHEN and CDR2 is SYDVKM in the germline V gene. The CDR3 runs 17 residues. Trimming removed 1 base from V and 0 bases from J, with 10 bases in between. DNA of the CDR3: TGTGCCAGCAGTTTATCCCAGGGTCGCTCTGGGGCCAACGTCCTGACTTTC. Protein sequence: CASSLSQGRSGANVLTF.

This clone was seen a few times. In DNA form, the CDR3 reads TGTGCCAGCGTACATAAACCGGGGAATATCTATGGCTACACCTTC. This sequence encodes CASVHKPGNIYGYTF. The V and J genes are TRBV7-2 and TRBJ1-2; no clear D. This CDR3 contains 15 residues. Trimming removed 8 bases at V and 4 bases at J, with 20 bases between. Germline V gene data show CDR1 as SGHTA and CDR2 as FQGNSA.

This chain joins TRBV19 and TRBJ1-5; D perhaps matches TRBD1 (6 bases). Trimming took 4 bases from V and 7 from J, leaving 17 bases between them. The CDR3 length is 15 residues. Germline V gives CDR1 LNHDA, CDR2 SQIVND (reference sequence). CDR3 in DNA: TGTGCCAGTAGTAAGGGGACATTGGGCAGGCAGCCCCAGCATTTT. Translating it yields CASSKGTLGRQPQHF.

V is TRBV4-1 and J is TRBJ2-1, with D hard to call. CDR1 MGHRA and CDR2 YSYEKL come from the germline V gene. The CDR3 contains 15 residues. Trimming shortened V by 1 base and J by 2 bases, and 9 bases separated the two germline ends. CDR3 DNA sequence: TGCGCCAGCAGCCAAGTGCCACAGCCCTACAATGAGCAGTTCTTC. The encoded protein is CASSQVPQPYNEQFF.

This clone was seen once. This chain joins TRBV12-5 and TRBJ2-3; D unresolved. The CDR3 has 11 residues. Germline V gene data show CDR1 as LGHNT and CDR2 as FRNRAP. The ends were cut back, 6 bases at V and 2 bases at J, with 3 bases in the middle. The CDR3 is CASGYTDTQYF. CDR3 bases: TGTGCTAGTGGGTACACAGATACGCAGTATTTT.

The V call is TRBV25-1, the J call TRBJ1-4, with 10 bases aligning to TRBD1. Germline V gene data show CDR1 as MGHDK and CDR2 as SYGVNS. The CDR3 totals 15 residues. J lost 8 bases, V lost 3 bases, and 6 bases had no gene match. The CDR3 sequence: CASSDGTGEVEKLFF. The CDR3 DNA reads as TGTGCCAGCAGTGACGGGACAGGGGAAGTAGAAAAACTGTTTTTT. Full variable domain (missing parts from reference TRBV25-1 and TRBJ1-4): EADIYQTPRYLVIGTGKKITLECSQTMGHDKMYWYQQDPGMELHLIHYSYGVNSTEKGDLSSESTVSRIRTEHFPLTLESARPSHTSQYLCASSDGTGEVEKLFFGSGTQLSVL.

This clone was seen only a few times. The gene calls are TRBV3-1 (or the pseudogene TRBV3-2) and TRBJ1-1; D is perhaps TRBD1 (6 bases). The germline CDR1 and CDR2 sequences are LGHDT and YNNKEL (reference sequence). CDR3 length equals 15 residues. V was trimmed by 1 base and J by 5 bases, leaving 14 bases between them. The CDR3 DNA reads as TGTGCCAGCAGCCAAGCCCTCAGGGGCGGGACTGAAGCTTTCTTT. Translation: CASSQALRGGTEAFF.

The chain recombines TRBV28 with TRBJ2-7; 7 nucleotides align to TRBD1. Losses at the gene ends were 8 bases for V and 12 bases for J; bases not matched to a gene: 10. This CDR3 is 11 amino acids long. Germline CDR1 reads MDHEN; CDR2 reads SYDVKM. As DNA, the CDR3 is TGTGCCAGCTCTATAAGGGACAGCCGGTACTTC. This encodes CASSIRDSRYF.

V is TRBV7-3 and J is TRBJ1-2, with 8 bases matching TRBD1. The junction had 5 bases not matched to a gene; V was cut back by 3 bases and J by 8 bases. Per germline, CDR1 SGHTA and CDR2 FQGTGA. The CDR3 sequence is 13 residues long. The CDR3 spells CASSLDRALGYTF. The CDR3 bases are TGTGCCAGCAGCTTGGACAGGGCTTTGGGCTACACCTTC.

J is TRBJ1-3 and V is TRBV3-1 (or the pseudogene TRBV3-2); 7 nucleotides align to TRBD1. The CDR3 is 14 residues long. V lost 2 bases to trimming and J lost 5 bases; unmatched junction nucleotides: 3. CDR1 and CDR2 from the germline V gene are LGHDT and YNNKEL (reference sequence). The CDR3 nucleotides read TGTGCCAGCAGCCAACCGGACAGGAGAAACACCATATATTTT. Translated: CASSQPDRRNTIYF.

The chain has TRBV19 and TRBJ1-6; D is uncertain. Germline V gene sequence: CDR1 LNHDA, CDR2 SQIVND (reference sequence). V was clipped by 2 bases and J by 7 bases, with 18 bases between them. The CDR3 is 17 residues long. CDR3 DNA: TGTGCCAGTAGTATAAATCCGGGTGCAGTGACGAATTCACCCCTCCACTTT. Residues: CASSINPGAVTNSPLHF.

The genes are TRBV27 and TRBJ1-1, with a weak D call TRBD1 (6 bases). Germline loops: CDR1 MNHEY, CDR2 SMNVEV (reference sequence). The CDR3 is 15 amino acids. V dropped 2 bases and J dropped 5 bases, with 15 bases sitting between them. The CDR3 loop reads CASSLASGGRTEAFF. The CDR3 nucleotides are TGTGCCAGCAGTTTAGCCTCCGGGGGGCGGACTGAAGCTTTCTTT.

The V call is TRBV11-2, the J call TRBJ2-3; no firm D call. V lost 1 base and J 1 base, leaving 6 bases between the germline ends. Germline V gene lookup returns CDR1 SGHAT and CDR2 FQNNGV. The CDR3 consists of 14 residues. This chain's CDR3 is CASSLAVRTDTQYF. The DNA of the CDR3 is TGTGCCAGCAGCTTAGCGGTACGCACAGATACGCAGTATTTT. Using reference TRBV11-2 and TRBJ2-3 for the parts outside the CDR3, the full variable domain is EAGVAQSPRYKIIEKRQSVAFWCNPISGHATLYWYQQILGQGPKLLIQFQNNGVVDDSQLPKDRFSAERLKGVDSTLKIQPAKLEDSAVYLCASSLAVRTDTQYFGPGTRLTVL.

This rearrangement joins TRBV18 to TRBJ1-2, with 8 bases fitting TRBD1. The CDR3 covers 16 residues. In germline, CDR1 is KGHSH, CDR2 LQKENI. V was pared by 3 bases and J by 2 bases, with 8 bases of the junction left unmatched. The CDR3: CASSPPIRGPNYGYTF. DNA for the CDR3: TGTGCCAGCTCACCGCCGATCAGGGGGCCCAACTATGGCTACACCTTC.

The J gene is TRBJ1-2, the V gene TRBV5-1; unclear D gene. V dropped 1 base and J dropped 7 bases, with 14 bases sitting between them. Germline V lookup: CDR1 SGHRS, CDR2 YFSETQ. The CDR3 has 14 residues. CDR3 nucleotide sequence: TGCGCCAGCAGCTTGAGGCCAGAGGGAAGTGGCTACACCTTC. Translating it yields CASSLRPEGSGYTF.